The present T cell receptor beta chain was sequenced within a study of blood T cell repertoires in COVID-19. On the study more broadly: The United States, Italy and Spain provided the acute and convalescent COVID-19 samples.

CDR1 is MNHEY and CDR2 is SVGAGI in the germline V gene. The length of the CDR3 is 15 residues. The junction had 2 bases not matched to a gene; V was cut back by 5 bases and J by 0 bases. Original analysis: Researchers report that nucleated cell counts were estimated from reference gene primer amplification. Profiling relied on immunoSEQ multiplex PCR, and the TCRdb table lists in-frame clones only, not all of them. The DNA gave D and trimming, while V, J and clone size come from that table. The table records under 300,000 clones, roughly 80% of them present only once. Material for sequencing was peripheral blood. The gene calls are TRBV6-5 and TRBJ2-1; the match to TRBD2 covers 9 bases. This TCR came from a man aged 55 to 70 who had recovered from COVID-19. CDR3 nucleotides: TGTGCCAGCAGTACGCGGGGGGGCTCCTACAATGAGCAGTTCTTC. Translated: CASSTRGGSYNEQFF.